The 9 T cell receptor beta chains listed next were all sequenced from one sample in a study of response to subunit inactivated influenza vaccine. TCRdb analysed the RT-PCR reads with MiXCR anew, one entry per CDR3 protein. The data show about 480,000 distinct CDR3 sequences, roughly 13% seen once. The specimen was PBMCs from blood, collected roughly 46 days after vaccination. All receptors come from a man aged 50 to 59 who received an inactivated influenza vaccine.

This clonotype was seen more than once but under ten times. The chain joins TRBV3-1 to TRBJ2-7, with 10 bases aligning to TRBD2. Looked up from germline, CDR1 is LGHDT and CDR2 is YNNKEL (reference sequence). The trim removed 0 bases at V and 4 bases at J, leaving 9 bases unmatched. The CDR3 is 17 residues long. In nucleotides, the CDR3 is TGTGCCAGCAGCCAAGATCGGCTAGCGGGAGTTGGTTACGAGCAGTACTTC. It encodes CASSQDRLAGVGYEQYF.

This chain connects TRBV4-2 to TRBJ2-7, with 12 nucleotides matching TRBD1. This CDR3 contains 13 residues. Germline CDR1 is LGHNA and CDR2 is YNFKEQ. V was pared by 10 bases and J by 7 bases, with 8 bases of the junction left unmatched. As DNA, the CDR3 is TGTGCCACCTCCGGGACAGGGGGCTGGGAGCAGTACTTC. Protein: CATSGTGGWEQYF.

The chain recombines TRBV4-3 with TRBJ1-1; D is ambiguous. The CDR3 consists of 14 residues. V was clipped by 0 bases and J by 1 base, with 6 bases between them. Germline CDR1 and CDR2: LGHNA and YSLEER. CDR3 sequence: CASSQDFGNTEAFF. In nucleotides, the CDR3 is TGCGCCAGCAGCCAAGATTTTGGGAACACTGAAGCTTTCTTT.

This clonotype was found many times. The chain employs TRBV7-8 and TRBJ2-2, with D perhaps matching TRBD2 (5 bases). CDR3 length equals 15 residues. Trimming removed 5 bases from V and 4 bases from J, with 14 bases in between. From germline, CDR1 is SGHVS and CDR2 FQNEAQ. This CDR3 reads CASSTRSGFTGELFF. CDR3 in DNA: TGTGCCAGCAGCACTAGAAGCGGTTTCACCGGGGAGCTGTTTTTT.

This clonotype has ten or more counts. This sequence joins TRBV12-3 or TRBV12-4 and TRBJ2-1; 9 nucleotides match TRBD2. V lost 3 bases, J lost 4 bases, and 4 bases stayed unmatched. The CDR3 spans 15 residues. The CDR3 here is CASSFSGGPYNEQFF. The CDR3 DNA reads TGTGCCAGCAGTTTTAGCGGGGGCCCTTACAATGAGCAGTTCTTC.

The gene calls are TRBV7-8 and TRBJ2-1; 12 positions match TRBD2. The CDR3 loop spans 16 amino acids. Losses at the gene ends were 6 bases for V and 5 bases for J; bases not matched to a gene: 8. Germline V CDR1 and CDR2: SGHVS, FQNEAQ. The CDR3 bases are TGTGCCAGCAGTCGAACTAGCGGGGGGCCCCACAATGAGCAGTTCTTC. Amino acid sequence: CASSRTSGGPHNEQFF.

There are a few counts of this clonotype. The CDR3 DNA reads TGCGCCAGCAGCCACGTAACCGGGACAGTTCCTTTCGAGCAGTACTTC. Its translation is CASSHVTGTVPFEQYF. The chain has TRBV4-1 and TRBJ2-7, with 7 bases identical to TRBD1. Trimming removed 3 bases from V and 6 bases from J; junction bases left unmatched: 14. Germline V CDR1 and CDR2: MGHRA, YSYEKL. The CDR3 has 16 amino acids.

The chain combines TRBV5-1 with TRBJ2-1; D possibly matches TRBD1 or TRBD2 (6 bases each). Trimming left V 0 bases short and J 10 bases short, with 11 bases between. CDR1 SGHRS and CDR2 YFSETQ come from the germline V gene. The CDR3 spans 13 residues. The CDR3 loop reads CASSLGRGTEQFF. CDR3 DNA sequence: TGCGCCAGCAGCTTGGGGAGGGGGACAGAGCAGTTCTTC.

The J gene is TRBJ2-7, the V gene TRBV29-1; the match to TRBD1 covers 10 bases. This CDR3 spans 13 amino acids. In germline, CDR1 is SQVTM, CDR2 ANQGSEA. The junction had 7 bases not matched to a gene; V was cut back by 7 bases and J by 4 bases. The CDR3 DNA reads as TGCAGCGCCGGGGACAGGGGTTTTTACGAGCAGTACTTC. Translating it yields CSAGDRGFYEQYF.